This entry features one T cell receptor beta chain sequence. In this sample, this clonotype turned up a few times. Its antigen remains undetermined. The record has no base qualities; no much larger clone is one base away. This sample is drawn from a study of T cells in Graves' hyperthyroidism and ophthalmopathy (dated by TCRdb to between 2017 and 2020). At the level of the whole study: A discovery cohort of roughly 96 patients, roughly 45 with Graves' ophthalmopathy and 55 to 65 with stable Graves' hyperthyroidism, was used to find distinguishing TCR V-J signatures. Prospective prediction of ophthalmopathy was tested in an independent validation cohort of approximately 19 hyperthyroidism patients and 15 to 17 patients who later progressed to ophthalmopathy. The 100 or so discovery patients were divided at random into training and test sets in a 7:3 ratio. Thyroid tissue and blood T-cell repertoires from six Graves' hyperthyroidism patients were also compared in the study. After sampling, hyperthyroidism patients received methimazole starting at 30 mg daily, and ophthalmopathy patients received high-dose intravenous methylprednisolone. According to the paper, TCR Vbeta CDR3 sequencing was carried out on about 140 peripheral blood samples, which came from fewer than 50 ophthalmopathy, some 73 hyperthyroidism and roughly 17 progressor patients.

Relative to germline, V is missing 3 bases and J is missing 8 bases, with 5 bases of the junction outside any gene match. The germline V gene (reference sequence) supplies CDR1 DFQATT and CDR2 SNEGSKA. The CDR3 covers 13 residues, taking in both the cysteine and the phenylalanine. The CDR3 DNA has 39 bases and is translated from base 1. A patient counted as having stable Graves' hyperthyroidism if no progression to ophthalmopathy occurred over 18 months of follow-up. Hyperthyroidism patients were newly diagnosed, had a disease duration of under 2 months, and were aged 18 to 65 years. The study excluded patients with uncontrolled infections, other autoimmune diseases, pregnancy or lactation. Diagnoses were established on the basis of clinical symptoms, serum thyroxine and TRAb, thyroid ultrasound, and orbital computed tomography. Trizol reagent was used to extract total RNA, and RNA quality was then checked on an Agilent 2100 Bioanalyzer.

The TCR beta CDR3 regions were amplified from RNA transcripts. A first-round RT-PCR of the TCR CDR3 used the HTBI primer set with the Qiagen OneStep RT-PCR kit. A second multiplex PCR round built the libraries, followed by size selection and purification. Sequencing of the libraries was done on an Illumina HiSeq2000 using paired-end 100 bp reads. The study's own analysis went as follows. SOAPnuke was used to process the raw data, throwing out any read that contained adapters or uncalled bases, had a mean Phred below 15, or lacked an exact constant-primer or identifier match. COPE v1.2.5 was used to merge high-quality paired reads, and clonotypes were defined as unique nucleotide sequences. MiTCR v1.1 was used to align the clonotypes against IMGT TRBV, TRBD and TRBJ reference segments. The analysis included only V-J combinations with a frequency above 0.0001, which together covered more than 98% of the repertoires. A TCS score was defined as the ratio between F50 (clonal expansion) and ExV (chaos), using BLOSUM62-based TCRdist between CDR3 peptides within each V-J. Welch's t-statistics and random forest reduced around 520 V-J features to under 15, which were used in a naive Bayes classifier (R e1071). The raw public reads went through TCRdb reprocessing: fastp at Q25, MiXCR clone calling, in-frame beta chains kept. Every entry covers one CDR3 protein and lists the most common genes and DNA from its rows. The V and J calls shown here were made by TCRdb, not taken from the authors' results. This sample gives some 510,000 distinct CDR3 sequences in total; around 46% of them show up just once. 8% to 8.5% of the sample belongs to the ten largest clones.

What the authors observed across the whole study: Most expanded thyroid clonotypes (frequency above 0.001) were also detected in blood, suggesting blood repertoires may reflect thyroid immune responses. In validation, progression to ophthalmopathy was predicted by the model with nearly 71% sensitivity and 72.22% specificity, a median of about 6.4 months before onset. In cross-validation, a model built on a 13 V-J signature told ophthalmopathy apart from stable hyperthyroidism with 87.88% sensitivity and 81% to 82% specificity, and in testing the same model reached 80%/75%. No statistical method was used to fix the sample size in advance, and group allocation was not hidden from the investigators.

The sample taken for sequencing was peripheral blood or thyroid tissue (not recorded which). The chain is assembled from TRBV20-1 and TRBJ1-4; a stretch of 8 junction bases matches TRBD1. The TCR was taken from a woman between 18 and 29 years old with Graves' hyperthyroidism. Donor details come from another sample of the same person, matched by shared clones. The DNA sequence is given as TGCAGTGCTAGGCAGGGGGCGCGGGAAAAACTGTTTTTT. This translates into CSARQGAREKLFF.